This T cell receptor beta chain appears in the sequencing data of a study of blood T cell repertoires in COVID-19. CDR3 length: 16 amino acids. V was cut by 1 base and J by 3 bases, with 15 bases left in between. The germline V gene has CDR1 LNHDA and CDR2 SQIVND (reference sequence). The table came from immunoSEQ multiplex PCR; TCRdb's copy has only in-frame clones and leaves some out. The repertoire consists of a few hundred thousand clones, with around 85% occurring once and the leading ten covering 2% to 3%. This clone occurred a few times. The TCR originated in a woman in her fifties or sixties who had recovered from COVID-19. Sequenced material: PBMCs or T cells enriched from blood (not recorded which). J is TRBJ1-1 and V is TRBV19; D is ambiguous. CDR3 region: CASSIGGFGVYTEAFF. CDR3 nucleotide sequence: TGTGCCAGTAGTATAGGGGGTTTCGGGGTCTACACTGAAGCTTTCTTT. The full variable domain, in which reference TRBV19 and TRBJ1-1 provide the parts outside the CDR3, is DGGITQSPKYLFRKEGQNVTLSCEQNLNHDAMYWYRQDPGQGLRLIYYSQIVNDFQKGDIAEGYSVSREKKESFPLTVTSAQKNPTAFYLCASSIGGFGVYTEAFFGQGTRLTVV.